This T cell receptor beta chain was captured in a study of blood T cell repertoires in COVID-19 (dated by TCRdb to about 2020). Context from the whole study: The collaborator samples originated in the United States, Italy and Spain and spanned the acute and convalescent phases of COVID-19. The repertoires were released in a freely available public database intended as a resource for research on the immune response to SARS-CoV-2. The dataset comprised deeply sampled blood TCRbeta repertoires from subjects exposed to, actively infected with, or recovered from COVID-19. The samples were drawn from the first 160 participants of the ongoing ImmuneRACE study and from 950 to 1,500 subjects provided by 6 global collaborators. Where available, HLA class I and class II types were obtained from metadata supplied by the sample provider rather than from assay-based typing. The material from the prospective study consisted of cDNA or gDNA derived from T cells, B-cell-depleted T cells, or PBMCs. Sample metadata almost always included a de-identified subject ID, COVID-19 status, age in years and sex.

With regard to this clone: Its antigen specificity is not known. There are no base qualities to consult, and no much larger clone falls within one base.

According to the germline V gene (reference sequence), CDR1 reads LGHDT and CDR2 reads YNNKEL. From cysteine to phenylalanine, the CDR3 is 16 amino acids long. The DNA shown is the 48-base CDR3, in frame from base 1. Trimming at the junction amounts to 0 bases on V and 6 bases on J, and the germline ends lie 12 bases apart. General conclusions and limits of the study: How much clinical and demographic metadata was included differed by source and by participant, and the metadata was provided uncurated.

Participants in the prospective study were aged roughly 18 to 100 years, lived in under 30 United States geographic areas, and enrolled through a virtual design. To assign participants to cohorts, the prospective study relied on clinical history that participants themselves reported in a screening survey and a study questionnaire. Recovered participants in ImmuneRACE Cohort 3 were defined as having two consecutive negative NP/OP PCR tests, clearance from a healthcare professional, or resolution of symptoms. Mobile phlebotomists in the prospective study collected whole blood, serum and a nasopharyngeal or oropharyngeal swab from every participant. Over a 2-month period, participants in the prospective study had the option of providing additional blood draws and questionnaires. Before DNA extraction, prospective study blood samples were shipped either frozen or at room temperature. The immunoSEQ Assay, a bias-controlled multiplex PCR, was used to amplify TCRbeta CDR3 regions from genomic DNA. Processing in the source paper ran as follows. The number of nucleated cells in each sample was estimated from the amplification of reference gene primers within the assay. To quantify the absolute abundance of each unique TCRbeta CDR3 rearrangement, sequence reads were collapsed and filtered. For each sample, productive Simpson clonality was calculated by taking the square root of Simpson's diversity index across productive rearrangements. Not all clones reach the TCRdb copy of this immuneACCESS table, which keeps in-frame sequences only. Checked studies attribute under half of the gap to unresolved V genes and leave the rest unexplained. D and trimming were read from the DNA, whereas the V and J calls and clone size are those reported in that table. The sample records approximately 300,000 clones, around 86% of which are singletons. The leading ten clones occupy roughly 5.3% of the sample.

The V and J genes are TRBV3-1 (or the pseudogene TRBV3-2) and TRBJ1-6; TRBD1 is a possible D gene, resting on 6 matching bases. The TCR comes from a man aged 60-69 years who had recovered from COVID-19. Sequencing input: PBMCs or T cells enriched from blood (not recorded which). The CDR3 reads CASSQDRAGANSPLHF. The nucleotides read TGTGCCAGCAGCCAAGATCGGGCAGGGGCTAATTCACCCCTCCACTTT.